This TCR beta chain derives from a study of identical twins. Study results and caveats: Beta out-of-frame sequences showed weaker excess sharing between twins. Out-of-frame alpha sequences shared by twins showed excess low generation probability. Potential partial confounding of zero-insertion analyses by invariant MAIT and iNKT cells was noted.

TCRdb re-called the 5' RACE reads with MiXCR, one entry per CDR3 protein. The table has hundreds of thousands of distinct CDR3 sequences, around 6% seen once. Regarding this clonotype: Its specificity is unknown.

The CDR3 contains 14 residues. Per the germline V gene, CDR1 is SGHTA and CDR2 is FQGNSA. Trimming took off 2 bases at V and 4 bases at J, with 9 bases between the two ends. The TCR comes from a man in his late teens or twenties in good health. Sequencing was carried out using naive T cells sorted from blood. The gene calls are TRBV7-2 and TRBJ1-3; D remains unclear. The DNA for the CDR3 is TGTGCCAGCAGCTTACTACAGTGGGGAAACACCATATATTTT. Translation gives CASSLLQWGNTIYF.